This T cell receptor (beta chain) is from a study of blood T cell repertoires in COVID-19. Study context: The United States, Italy and Spain supplied acute and convalescent COVID-19 samples. In each case, the material was cDNA or gDNA derived from T cells, B-cell-depleted T cells, or PBMCs.

Authors' methods: Reference gene primer amplification gave nucleated cell count estimates. Profiling relied on immunoSEQ multiplex PCR, and the TCRdb table lists in-frame clones only, not all of them. V and J calls and clone size are copied from that table; D and trimming were computed from the DNA. The sample lists about 140,000 clones, 65% to 90% occurring once. The V gene's germline CDR1 is SGHTA and CDR2 FQGNSA. This CDR3 comprises 14 residues. Trimming removed 4 bases from V and 8 bases from J; junction bases left unmatched: 10. This receptor was obtained from a man between 60 and 70 years old with active or convalescent COVID-19. The V gene is TRBV7-2, the J gene TRBJ1-2, with TRBD1 matching 7 bases. What was sequenced was peripheral blood. CDR3 DNA sequence: TGTGCCAGCAGCTCCGGACAGGCCCTTTGGGGCTACACCTTC. It codes for CASSSGQALWGYTF.